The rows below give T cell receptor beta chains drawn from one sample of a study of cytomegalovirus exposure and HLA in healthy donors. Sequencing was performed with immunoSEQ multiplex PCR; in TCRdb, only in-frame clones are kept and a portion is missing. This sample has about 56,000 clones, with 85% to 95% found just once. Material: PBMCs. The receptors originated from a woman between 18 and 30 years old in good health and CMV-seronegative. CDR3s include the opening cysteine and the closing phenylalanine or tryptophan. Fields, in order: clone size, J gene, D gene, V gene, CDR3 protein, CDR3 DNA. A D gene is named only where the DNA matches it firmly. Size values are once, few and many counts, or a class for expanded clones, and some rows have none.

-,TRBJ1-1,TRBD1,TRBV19,CASSERGTGKDTEAFF,TGTGCCAGTAGTGAGAGGGGGACAGGGAAAGACACTGAAGCTTTCTTT
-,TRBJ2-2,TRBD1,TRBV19,CASSESRGHTGELFF,TGTGCCAGTAGTGAGTCCAGGGGGCATACCGGGGAGCTGTTTTTT
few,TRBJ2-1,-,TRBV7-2,CASSLVGTQNYNEQFF,TGTGCCAGCAGCTTAGTAGGGACTCAGAATTACAATGAGCAGTTCTTC
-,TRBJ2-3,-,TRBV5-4,CASSKGLETDTQYF,TGTGCCAGCAGCAAGGGACTGGAGACAGATACGCAGTATTTT
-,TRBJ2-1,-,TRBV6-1,CASSGGHKQFF,TGTGCCAGCAGTGGGGGGCACAAGCAGTTCTTC
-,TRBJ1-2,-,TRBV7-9,CASSSRTAANYGYTF,TGTGCCAGCAGCTCCCGGACAGCTGCTAACTATGGCTACACCTTC
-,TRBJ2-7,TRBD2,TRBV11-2,CASSLSGGNEQYF,TGTGCCAGCAGCTTATCCGGGGGGAACGAGCAGTACTTC
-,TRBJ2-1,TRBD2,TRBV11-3,CASSPIRTSDNEQFF,TGTGCCAGCAGCCCAATCAGGACTAGCGACAATGAGCAGTTCTTC
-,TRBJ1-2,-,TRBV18,CASLKEADYGYTF,TGTGCCAGCCTAAAAGAGGCCGACTATGGCTACACCTTC
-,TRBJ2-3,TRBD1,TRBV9,CASSVGGQGYDTQYF,TGTGCCAGCAGCGTAGGTGGACAGGGATACGATACGCAGTATTTT
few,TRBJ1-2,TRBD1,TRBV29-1,CSVPIQGASGYTF,TGCAGCGTGCCAATACAGGGGGCAAGTGGCTACACCTTC
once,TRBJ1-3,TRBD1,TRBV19,CASSIGTGKTIYF,TGTGCCAGTAGTATCGGGACAGGGAAGACCATATATTTT
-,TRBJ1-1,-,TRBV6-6,CASTQFRGDIEAFF,TGTGCCAGCACCCAGTTTCGCGGAGATATTGAAGCTTTCTTT